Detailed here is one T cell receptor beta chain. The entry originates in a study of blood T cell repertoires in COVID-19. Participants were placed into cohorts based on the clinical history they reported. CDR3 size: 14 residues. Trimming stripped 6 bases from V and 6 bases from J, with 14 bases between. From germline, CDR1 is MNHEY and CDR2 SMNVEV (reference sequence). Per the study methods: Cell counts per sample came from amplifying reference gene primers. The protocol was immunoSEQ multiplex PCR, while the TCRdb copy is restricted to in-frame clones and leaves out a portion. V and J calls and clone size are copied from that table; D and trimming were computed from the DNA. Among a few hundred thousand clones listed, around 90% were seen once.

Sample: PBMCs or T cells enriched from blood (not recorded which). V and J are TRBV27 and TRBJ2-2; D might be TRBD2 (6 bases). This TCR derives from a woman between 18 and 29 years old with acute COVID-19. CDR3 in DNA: TGTGCCAGCAGGCCGACTAGTGCGCCCGGGGAGCTGTTTTTT. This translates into CASRPTSAPGELFF.